This entry lists 13 T cell receptor beta chains sequenced from one sample in a study of early T cells in non-severe SARS-CoV-2 infection. TCRdb reprocessed the 5' RACE reads with MiXCR, giving one entry per CDR3 protein. The sample has over 60,000 distinct CDR3 sequences; around 10% are singletons. The specimen was whole blood, collected at baseline. The receptors were gathered from an adult who was a healthcare worker with PCR-confirmed SARS-CoV-2 infection or an uninfected control (not recorded which).

The rearrangement links TRBV30 to TRBJ2-3; D ambiguous. Trimming stripped 0 bases from V and 7 bases from J, with 11 bases between. The V gene's germline CDR1 is GTSNPN and CDR2 SVGIG (reference sequence). The CDR3 runs to 13 residues. CDR3 DNA sequence: TGTGCCTGGAGTGTAGACGGTCGGAATACGCAGTATTTT. Encoded protein: CAWSVDGRNTQYF.

There are a few counts of this clonotype. V gene TRBV12-3 or TRBV12-4 combines with J gene TRBJ1-6, with D tentatively TRBD1 (5 bases). The CDR3 contains 15 residues. Trimming removed 8 bases from V and 7 bases from J, with 18 bases in between. The CDR3 spells CASGPTGLPNSPLHF. DNA for the CDR3: TGTGCCAGCGGCCCCACGGGACTCCCCAATTCACCCCTCCACTTT.

Only a few counts were recorded for this clonotype. This rearrangement joins TRBV19 to TRBJ1-1, with TRBD1 identical over 8 bases. CDR1 and CDR2 (germline): LNHDA, SQIVND (reference sequence). V was clipped by 6 bases and J by 1 base; unmatched bases: 4. This CDR3 contains 14 residues. CDR3 sequence: CASRLQGGNTEAFF. The CDR3 bases are TGTGCCAGTAGGCTACAGGGGGGGAACACTGAAGCTTTCTTT.

This chain joins TRBV7-7 and TRBJ2-7, with D maybe TRBD1 (6 bases). The germline V gene encodes CDR1 SSHAT and CDR2 FNYEAQ (reference sequence). The CDR3 length is 12 residues. V lost 9 bases to trimming and J lost 5 bases, with 14 bases between them. The CDR3 here is CARRHRENEQYF. CDR3 nucleotide sequence: TGTGCCAGGAGGCACAGGGAAAACGAGCAGTACTTC.

CDR3 nucleotides: TGTGCCAGCAGCGAGAGACTTAACACCGGGGAGCTGTTTTTT. It is translated as CASSERLNTGELFF. The gene calls are TRBV11-1 and TRBJ2-2; D is uncertain. CDR3 size: 14 residues. V lost 5 bases and J 2 bases, leaving 9 bases between the germline ends. CDR1 SGHAT and CDR2 FQDESV come from the germline V gene (reference sequence).

The genes are TRBV6-2 or TRBV6-3 and TRBJ2-2; D remains unclear. Trimming removed 2 bases from V and 5 bases from J, with 6 bases in between. The CDR3 consists of 13 residues. The V gene's germline CDR1 is MNHEY and CDR2 SVGEGT. The CDR3 DNA is TGTGCCAGCAGTTACCATACTACCGGGGAGCTGTTTTTT. This codes for CASSYHTTGELFF.

There are many counts of this clonotype. The chain couples TRBV21-1 to TRBJ2-2; the D segment call TRBD1 is taken from the table without a DNA check. TRBV21-1 corresponds to a pseudogene. The CDR3 sequence is 17 residues long. Here the CDR3 DNA reads TGTGCCAGCAGCAGCCCGGGACAGGGGGACCACACCGGGGAGCTGTTTTTT. Translating it yields CASSSPGQGDHTGELFF.

V is TRBV6-2 or TRBV6-3 and J is TRBJ1-5; D is unclear. V lost 1 base to trimming and J lost 0 bases, with 10 bases between them. Germline CDR1 and CDR2: MNHEY and SVGEGT. This CDR3 spans 16 amino acids. The CDR3 region has the DNA TGTGCCAGCAGTTACTATCCTGGACTTAGCAATCAGCCCCAGCATTTT. This sequence encodes CASSYYPGLSNQPQHF.

The chain couples TRBV20-1 to TRBJ2-5; 7 bases agree with TRBD2. Germline CDR1 DFQATT, CDR2 SNEGSKA (reference sequence). The CDR3 spans 12 residues. The V and J ends lost 6 bases and 5 bases, in that order; junction bases with no gene match: 6. This CDR3 reads CSAARGKETQYF. DNA for the CDR3: TGCAGTGCGGCGCGGGGGAAGGAGACCCAGTACTTC.

Ten or more counts support this clonotype. This sequence joins TRBV12-3 or TRBV12-4 and TRBJ1-1; no definite D call. The CDR3 sequence is 11 residues long. V lost 4 bases and J 3 bases, leaving 3 bases between the germline ends. Here the CDR3 reads CASSYHTEAFF. The CDR3 DNA follows: TGTGCCAGCAGTTATCACACTGAAGCTTTCTTT.

This clonotype was seen at least ten times. This chain's CDR3 is CASSSDRGKGYTF. For the CDR3, the DNA is TGTGCCAGCTCTTCGGACAGGGGCAAAGGCTACACCTTC. The genes are TRBV18 and TRBJ1-2, with 9 bases aligning to TRBD1. With 6 bases clipped from V and 8 bases from J, the junction kept 7 bases outside the gene matches. This CDR3 region has 13 residues. Germline V gene lookup returns CDR1 KGHSH and CDR2 LQKENI.

Details on this clonotype: At one of its ends the junction is not consistent with the germline gene, which may arise from a read error. This chain uses TRBV5-5 with TRBJ2-3; tentative D call: TRBD2 (6 bases). Looked up from germline, CDR1 is SGHKS and CDR2 is YYEKEE (reference sequence). The CDR3 sequence is 14 residues long. CDR3 sequence reads: CASRLGLFTDTQYF. In nucleotides, the CDR3 is TGTGCCAGCAGATTGGGACTGTTCACAGATACGCAGTATTTT.

This chain uses TRBV7-2 with TRBJ2-6; D remains unclear. The CDR3 is 13 amino acids. Germline CDR1 is SGHTA and CDR2 is FQGNSA. The ends were cut back, 8 bases at V and 0 bases at J, with 5 bases in the middle. CDR3 coding DNA: TGTGCCAGCGATAACTCTGGGGCCAACGTCCTGACTTTC. Its protein is CASDNSGANVLTF.